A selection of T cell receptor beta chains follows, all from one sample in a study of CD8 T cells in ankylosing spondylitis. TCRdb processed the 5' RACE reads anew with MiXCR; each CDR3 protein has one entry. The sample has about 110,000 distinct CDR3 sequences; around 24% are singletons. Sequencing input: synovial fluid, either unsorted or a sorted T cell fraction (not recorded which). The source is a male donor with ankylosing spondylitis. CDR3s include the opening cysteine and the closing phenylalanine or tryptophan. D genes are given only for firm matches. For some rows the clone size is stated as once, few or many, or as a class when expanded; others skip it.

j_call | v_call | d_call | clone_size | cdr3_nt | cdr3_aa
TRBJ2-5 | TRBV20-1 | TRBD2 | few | TGCAGTGCTAGCACCTCGGGGGGACTAGCGGGAGAAGAGACCCAGTACTTC | CSASTSGGLAGEETQYF
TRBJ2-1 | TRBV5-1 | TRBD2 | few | TGCGCCAGCAGCTTGGCCGACGGTAGCGGGATGGATGAGCAGTTCTTC | CASSLADGSGMDEQFF
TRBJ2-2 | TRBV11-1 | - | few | TGTGCCAGCAGCACCTTAGGCACCGGGGAGCTGTTTTTT | CASSTLGTGELFF
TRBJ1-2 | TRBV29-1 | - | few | TGCAGCGTTGGAGGACCACCGGACTATGGCTACACCTTC | CSVGGPPDYGYTF
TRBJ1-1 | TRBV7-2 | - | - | TGTGCCAGCAGCTTACGGAGGAAGGGTGAAGCTTTCTTT | CASSLRRKGEAFF
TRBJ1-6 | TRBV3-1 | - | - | TGTGCCAGCAGCCCGGTACACCATAATTCACCCCTCCACTTT | CASSPVHHNSPLHF
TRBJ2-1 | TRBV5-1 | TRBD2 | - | TGCGCCAGCAGCTTGGCCTCGGTAGCGGGAGGGGGATGGTCCTACAATGAGCAGTTCTTC | CASSLASVAGGGWSYNEQFF
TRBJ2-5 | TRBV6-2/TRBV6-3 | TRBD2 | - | TGTGCCAGCAGTTACCGAAGAGCGGGAGTTCGAGAGACCCAGTACTTC | CASSYRRAGVRETQYF
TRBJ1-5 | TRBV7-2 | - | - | TGTGCCAGCAGCTTAGACCTAAATCAGCCCCAGCATTTT | CASSLDLNQPQHF
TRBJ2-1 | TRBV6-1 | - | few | TGTGCCAGCAGCACGGGGGACAGCCTCCCCTACAATGAGCAGTTCTTC | CASSTGDSLPYNEQFF
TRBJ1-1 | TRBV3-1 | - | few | TGTGCCAGCAGCCACCCCACGGGGGCTCTGAACACTGAAGCTTTCTTT | CASSHPTGALNTEAFF
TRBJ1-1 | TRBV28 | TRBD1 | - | TGTGCCAGCAGTTCCCCCGGACAGGGGTCGACTGAAGCTTTCTTT | CASSSPGQGSTEAFF
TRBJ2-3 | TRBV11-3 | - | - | TGTGCCAGCAGCTTAGTGGCGGCCACAGATACGCAGTATTTT | CASSLVAATDTQYF
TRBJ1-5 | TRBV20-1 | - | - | TGCAGTGCCACAGTTGGAGGGTTTGGGCAGCCCCAGCATTTT | CSATVGGFGQPQHF
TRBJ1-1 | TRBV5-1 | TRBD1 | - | TGCGCCAGCAGGACACAGGGGCGGAACACTGAAGCTTTCTTT | CASRTQGRNTEAFF
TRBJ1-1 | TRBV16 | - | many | TGTGCCAGCAGCCAATCCGGGAACACTGAAGCTTTCTTT | CASSQSGNTEAFF
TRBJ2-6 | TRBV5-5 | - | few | TGTGCCAGCAGCTTGACGTTGCGGGGGCCTGGGGCCAACGTCCTGACTTTC | CASSLTLRGPGANVLTF
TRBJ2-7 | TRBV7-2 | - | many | TGTGCCAGCAGCTTTATAGGGCTGGGCGAGCAGTACTTC | CASSFIGLGEQYF
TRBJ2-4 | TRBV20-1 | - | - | TGCAGTGCCACGCTCAGGACTGCCAAAAACATTCAGTACTTC | CSATLRTAKNIQYF
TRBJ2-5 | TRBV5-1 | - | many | TGCGCCAGCAACACCGGTCCTGGGGCAGAGACCCAGTACTTC | CASNTGPGAETQYF
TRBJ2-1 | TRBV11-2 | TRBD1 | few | TGTGCCAGCACAGCGGCAGGGGGCGTCGATGAGCAGTTCTTC | CASTAAGGVDEQFF
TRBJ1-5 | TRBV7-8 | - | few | TGTGCCAGCAGCTCCCGGGGGGAACAGCCCCAGCATTTT | CASSSRGEQPQHF
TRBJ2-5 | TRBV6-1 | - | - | TGTGCCAGCAGTGAAAGGTCAGGGATTCACCCATGGCAAGAGACCCAGTACTTC | CASSERSGIHPWQETQYF
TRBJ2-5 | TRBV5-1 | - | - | TGCGTCAGCAGCTTGCAAGGGAGCCAAGAGACCCAGTACTTC | CVSSLQGSQETQYF
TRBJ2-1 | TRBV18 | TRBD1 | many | TGTGCCAGCTCACCGAGCGGGACAGGGCAGTATAAGACTGACAATGAGCAGTTCTTC | CASSPSGTGQYKTDNEQFF
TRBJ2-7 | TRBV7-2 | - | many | TGTGCCAGCAGCTTAGCGGTACAGGGTCGGTGGAGCTACGAGCAGTACTTC | CASSLAVQGRWSYEQYF
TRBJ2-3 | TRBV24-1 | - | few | TGTGCCACCAGGGGCGGCACAGATACGCAGTATTTT | CATRGGTDTQYF
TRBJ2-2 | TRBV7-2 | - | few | TGTGCCAGCAGCCCCTCCGAAAGGGTTGCGAACACCGGGGAGCTGTTTTTT | CASSPSERVANTGELFF